These T cell receptor beta chains were read from a single sample in a study of control samples from healthy donors and cancer patients. The method was immunoSEQ multiplex PCR; TCRdb's version includes in-frame clones alone and lacks a portion of them. Of under 150,000 clones in the sample, about nine tenths were seen once. The sample taken for sequencing was blood. These TCRs come from a man between 35 and 55 years old in good health. CDR3s include the opening cysteine and the closing phenylalanine or tryptophan. D genes are given only for firm matches. Clone size is stated in some rows and not others, as once, few, many or a class when expanded.

>TRBJ2-2|once|NA|TRBV9
TGTGCCAGCAGCGTCAGCCGGGGTAACACCGGGGAGCTGTTTTTT
CASSVSRGNTGELFF
>TRBJ1-2|NA|NA|TRBV5-4
TGTGCCAGCAGCTCTGGTAAAGTGCGCTATGGCTACACCTTC
CASSSGKVRYGYTF
>TRBJ1-2|once|NA|TRBV20-1
TGCAGTGCTAGCGACAGCTATGGCTACACCTTC
CSASDSYGYTF
>TRBJ2-5|NA|TRBD2|TRBV4-3
TGCGCCAGCAGCCAAGGAGCGGGGGGGCAGGAGACCCAGTACTTC
CASSQGAGGQETQYF
>TRBJ1-4|NA|TRBD1|TRBV2
TGTGCCAGCAGGGAATTCGGACAGGGTGAAAAACTGTTTTTT
CASREFGQGEKLFF
>TRBJ2-7|NA|NA|TRBV30
TGTGCCTGGAGTATCGGATTGGCCGAGCAGTACTTC
CAWSIGLAEQYF
>TRBJ2-6|NA|NA|TRBV7-3
TGTGCCAGCAGCCCTCCAGGGTTTGGGGCCAACGTCCTGACTTTC
CASSPPGFGANVLTF
>TRBJ1-4|NA|NA|TRBV4-1
TGCGCCAGCAGCCAAGCCCCGATAGGTGAAAAACTGTTTTTT
CASSQAPIGEKLFF
>TRBJ2-7|NA|NA|TRBV4-1
TGCGCCAGCAGCCAAGATTATCAGGGCCCTCTGGGAGAGCAGTACTTC
CASSQDYQGPLGEQYF
>TRBJ1-5|NA|NA|TRBV24-1
TGTGCCACCAGTGATGGGGAGGCTTACAATCAGCCCCAGCATTTT
CATSDGEAYNQPQHF
>TRBJ1-5|NA|TRBD1|TRBV4-1
TGCGCCAGCAGCGCAGGGGGCATCGGGAGCAATCAGCCCCAGCATTTT
CASSAGGIGSNQPQHF
>TRBJ1-1|NA|NA|TRBV6-5
TGTGCCAGCAGGGTTGCTTCGAACACTGAAGCTTTCTTT
CASRVASNTEAFF